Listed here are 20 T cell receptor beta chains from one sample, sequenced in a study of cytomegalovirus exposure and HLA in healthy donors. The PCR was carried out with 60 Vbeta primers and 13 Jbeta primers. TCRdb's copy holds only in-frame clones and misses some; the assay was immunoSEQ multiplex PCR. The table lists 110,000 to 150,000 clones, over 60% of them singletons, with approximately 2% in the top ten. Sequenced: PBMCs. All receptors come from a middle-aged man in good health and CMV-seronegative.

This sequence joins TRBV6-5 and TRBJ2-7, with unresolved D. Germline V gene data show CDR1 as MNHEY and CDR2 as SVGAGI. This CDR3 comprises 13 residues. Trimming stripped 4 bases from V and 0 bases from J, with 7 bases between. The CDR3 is CASSSLPSYEQYF. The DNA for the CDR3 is TGTGCCAGCAGTTCCCTACCCTCCTACGAGCAGTACTTC.

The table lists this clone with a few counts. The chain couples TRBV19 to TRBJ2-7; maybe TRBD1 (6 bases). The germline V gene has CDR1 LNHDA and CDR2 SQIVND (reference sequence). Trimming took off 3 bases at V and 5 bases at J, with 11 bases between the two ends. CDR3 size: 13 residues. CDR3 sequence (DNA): TGTGCCAGTAGTATCCAGGGGAACCACGAGCAGTACTTC. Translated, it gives CASSIQGNHEQYF.

CDR3 residues: CASSQVAGRGTDTQYF. CDR3 bases: TGCGCCAGCAGCCAAGTCGCCGGGAGGGGCACAGATACGCAGTATTTT. This chain joins TRBV4-3 and TRBJ2-3; 8 bases agree with TRBD2. Losses at the gene ends were 1 base for V and 1 base for J; bases not matched to a gene: 4. This CDR3 is built from 16 residues. Germline V gene data show CDR1 as LGHNA and CDR2 as YSLEER.

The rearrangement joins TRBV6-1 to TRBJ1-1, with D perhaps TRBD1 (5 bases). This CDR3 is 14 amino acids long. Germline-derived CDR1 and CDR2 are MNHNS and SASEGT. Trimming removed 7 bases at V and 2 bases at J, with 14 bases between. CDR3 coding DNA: TGTGCCAGCAAGTTAAGGGGCCTAAACACTGAAGCTTTCTTT. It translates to CASKLRGLNTEAFF.

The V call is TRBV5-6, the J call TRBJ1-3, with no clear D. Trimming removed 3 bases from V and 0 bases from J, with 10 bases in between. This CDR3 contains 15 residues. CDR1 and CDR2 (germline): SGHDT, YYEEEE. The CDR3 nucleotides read TGTGCCAGCAGCTATCCGGAGATCTCTGGAAACACCATATATTTT. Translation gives CASSYPEISGNTIYF.

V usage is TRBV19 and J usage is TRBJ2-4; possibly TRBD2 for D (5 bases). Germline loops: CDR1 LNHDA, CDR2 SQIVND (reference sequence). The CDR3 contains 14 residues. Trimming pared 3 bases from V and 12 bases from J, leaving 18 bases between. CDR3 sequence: CASSIRPGGSDQYF. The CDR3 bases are TGTGCCAGTAGTATTCGTCCCGGCGGGTCGGATCAGTACTTC.

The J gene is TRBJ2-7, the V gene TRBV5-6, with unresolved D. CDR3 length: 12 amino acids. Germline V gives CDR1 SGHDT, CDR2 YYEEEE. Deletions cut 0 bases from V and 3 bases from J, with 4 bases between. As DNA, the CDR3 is TGTGCCAGCAGCTTGGCGCGCTACGAGCAGTACTTC. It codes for CASSLARYEQYF.

In nucleotides, the CDR3 is TGTGCCAGCAGTTCCGCAGGAAGGCATAGCAATCAGCCCCAGCATTTT. Translated: CASSSAGRHSNQPQHF. The chain recombines TRBV28 with TRBJ1-5; no reliable D call. Germline CDR1 reads MDHEN; CDR2 reads SYDVKM. With 4 bases removed from V and 0 bases from J, the gap between germline ends came to 13 bases. This CDR3 has 16 residues.

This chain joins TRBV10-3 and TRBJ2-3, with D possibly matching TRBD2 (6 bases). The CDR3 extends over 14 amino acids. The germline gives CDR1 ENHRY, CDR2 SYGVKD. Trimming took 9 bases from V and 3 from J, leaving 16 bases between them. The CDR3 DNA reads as TGTGCCATTAATCAACGCCGGGGGACAGATACGCAGTATTTT. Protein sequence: CAINQRRGTDTQYF.

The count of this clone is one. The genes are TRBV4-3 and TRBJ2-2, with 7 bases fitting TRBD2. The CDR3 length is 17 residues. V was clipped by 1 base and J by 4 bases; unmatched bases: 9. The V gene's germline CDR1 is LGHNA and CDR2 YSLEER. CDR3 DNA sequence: TGCGCCAGCAGCCAAGGGTCCGGACTAGGGGTCACCGGGGAGCTGTTTTTT. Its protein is CASSQGSGLGVTGELFF.

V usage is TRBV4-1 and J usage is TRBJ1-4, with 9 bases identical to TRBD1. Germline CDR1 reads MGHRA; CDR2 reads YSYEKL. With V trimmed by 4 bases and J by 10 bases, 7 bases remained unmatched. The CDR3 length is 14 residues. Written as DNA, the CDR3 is TGCGCCAGCAGCCCATTACAGGGGGCCGGAAAACTGTTTTTT. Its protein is CASSPLQGAGKLFF.

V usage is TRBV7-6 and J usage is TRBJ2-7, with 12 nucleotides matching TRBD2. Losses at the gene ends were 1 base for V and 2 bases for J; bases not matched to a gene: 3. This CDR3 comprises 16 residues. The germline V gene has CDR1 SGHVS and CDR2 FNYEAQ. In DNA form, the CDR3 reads TGTGCCAGCAGCTTAGGACTAGCGGGGGCCGCCTACGAGCAGTACTTC. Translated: CASSLGLAGAAYEQYF.

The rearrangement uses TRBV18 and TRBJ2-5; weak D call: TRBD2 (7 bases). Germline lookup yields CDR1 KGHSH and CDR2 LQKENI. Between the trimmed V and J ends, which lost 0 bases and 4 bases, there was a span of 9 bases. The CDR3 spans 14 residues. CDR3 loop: CASSPPGGRETQYF. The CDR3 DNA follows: TGTGCCAGCTCACCACCGGGGGGGCGAGAGACCCAGTACTTC.

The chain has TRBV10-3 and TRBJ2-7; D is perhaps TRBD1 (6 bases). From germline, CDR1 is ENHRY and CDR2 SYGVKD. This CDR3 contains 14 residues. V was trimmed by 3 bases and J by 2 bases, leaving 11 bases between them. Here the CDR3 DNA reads TGTGCCATCAGTGACCGGGACACAGCCTACGAGCAGTACTTC. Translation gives CAISDRDTAYEQYF.

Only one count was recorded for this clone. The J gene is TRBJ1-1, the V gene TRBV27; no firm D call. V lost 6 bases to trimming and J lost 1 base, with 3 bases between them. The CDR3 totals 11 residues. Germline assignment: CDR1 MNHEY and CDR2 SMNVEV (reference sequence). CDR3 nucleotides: TGTGCCAGCAGAGCGAACACTGAAGCTTTCTTT. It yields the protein CASRANTEAFF.

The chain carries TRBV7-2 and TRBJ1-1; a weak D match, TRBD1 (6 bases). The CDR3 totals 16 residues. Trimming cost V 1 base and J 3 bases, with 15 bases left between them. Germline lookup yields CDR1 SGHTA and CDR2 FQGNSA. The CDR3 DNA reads TGTGCCAGCAGCTTAGGAGGCGGGGGCGGGCACACTGAAGCTTTCTTT. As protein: CASSLGGGGGHTEAFF.

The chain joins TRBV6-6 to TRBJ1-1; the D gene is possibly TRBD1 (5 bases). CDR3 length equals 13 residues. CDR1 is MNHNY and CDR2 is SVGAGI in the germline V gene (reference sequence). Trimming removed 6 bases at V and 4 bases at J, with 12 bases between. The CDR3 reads CASSSHGGTEAFF. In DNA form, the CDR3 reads TGTGCCAGCAGCTCCCACGGGGGCACTGAAGCTTTCTTT.

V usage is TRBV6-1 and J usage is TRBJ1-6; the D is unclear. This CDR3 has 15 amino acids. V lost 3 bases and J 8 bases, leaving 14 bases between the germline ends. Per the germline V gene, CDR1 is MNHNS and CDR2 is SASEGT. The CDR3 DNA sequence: TGTGCCAGCAGTGAGATTTTGGGTCAGGATTCACCCCTCCACTTT. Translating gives CASSEILGQDSPLHF.

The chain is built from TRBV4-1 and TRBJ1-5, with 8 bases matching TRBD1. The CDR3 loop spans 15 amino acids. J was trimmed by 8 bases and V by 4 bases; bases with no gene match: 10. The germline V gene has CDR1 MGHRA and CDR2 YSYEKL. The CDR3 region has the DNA TGCGCCAGCAGCCCCCGGACAGGGTGGGGGGAGCCCCAGCATTTT. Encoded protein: CASSPRTGWGEPQHF.

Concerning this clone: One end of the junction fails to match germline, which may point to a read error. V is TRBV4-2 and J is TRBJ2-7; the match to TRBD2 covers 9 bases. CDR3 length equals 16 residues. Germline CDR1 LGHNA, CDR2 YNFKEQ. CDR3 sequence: CASSQPAGGVSHEQYF. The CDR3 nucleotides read TGTGCCAGCAGCCAACCAGCGGGGGGAGTCTCCCACGAGCAGTACTTC.